A selection of T cell receptor beta chains follows, all from one sample in a study of Ad26.COV2.S vaccination and SARS-CoV-2 variants. Generated by immunoSEQ multiplex PCR, the TCRdb table keeps only in-frame clones and is missing some. This table has fewer than 400,000 clones, approximately 89% appearing once. Sequenced material: peripheral blood, taken in a trial of Ad26.COV2.S vaccine versus placebo. The receptors were sampled from a person between 18 and 60 years old who received the Ad26.COV2.S COVID-19 vaccine or a placebo. Both conserved end residues are part of each CDR3. D genes are given only for firm matches. Clone size is not always given. Where it is, it says once, few, many or a class for expanded clones.

>TRBV7-9|TRBJ2-1|-|-
CASSVWGVGYNEQFF
TGTGCCAGCAGCGTCTGGGGGGTCGGTTACAATGAGCAGTTCTTC
>TRBV24-1|TRBJ2-3|-|-
CATSDLRGAVDTQYF
TGTGCCACCAGTGATTTGAGGGGGGCGGTAGATACGCAGTATTTT
>TRBV19|TRBJ2-7|-|-
CASSISGVDSPYEQYF
TGTGCCAGTAGTATTAGCGGCGTGGACTCCCCCTACGAGCAGTACTTC
>TRBV19|TRBJ2-1|once|TRBD2
CASSSRTSGRYNEQFF
TGTGCCAGTAGTTCGCGGACTAGCGGGAGGTACAATGAGCAGTTCTTC
>TRBV6-5|TRBJ1-2|once|-
CASSYADTYGYTF
TGTGCCAGCAGTTACGCGGACACCTATGGCTACACCTTC
>TRBV19|TRBJ1-4|-|-
CASSIRSRSTGEKLFF
TGTGCCAGTAGTATAAGATCGCGGAGTACAGGTGAAAAACTGTTTTTT
>TRBV28|TRBJ1-2|few|TRBD1
CASSLDRGDGYTF
TGTGCCAGCAGTCTGGACAGGGGGGATGGCTACACCTTC
>TRBV5-4|TRBJ2-3|-|-
CASSQSGGAEADTQYF
TGTGCCAGCAGCCAAAGTGGGGGCGCGGAAGCAGATACGCAGTATTTT
>TRBV18|TRBJ2-5|once|TRBD1
CASSPRQGTQETQYF
TGTGCCAGCTCACCCCGACAGGGCACCCAAGAGACCCAGTACTTC
>TRBV12-3/TRBV12-4|TRBJ1-2|-|-
CASSLAARYGYTF
TGTGCCAGCAGTTTGGCAGCTCGCTATGGCTACACCTTC
>TRBV19|TRBJ2-6|-|-
CASSSGRGASSGANVLTF
TGTGCCAGTAGTTCGGGCCGAGGGGCCAGCTCTGGGGCCAACGTCCTGACTTTC
>TRBV7-9|TRBJ1-2|-|-
CASRTSTFYGYTF
TGTGCCAGCAGGACCTCCACGTTCTATGGCTACACCTTC
>TRBV6-8|TRBJ2-5|-|-
CASILDSNQETQYF
-
>TRBV11-2|TRBJ2-1|-|TRBD2
CASSLVVGGAYNEQFF
TGTGCCAGCAGCTTAGTCGTGGGAGGGGCCTACAATGAGCAGTTCTTC
>TRBV9|TRBJ1-3|-|-
CASSVERGGNTIYF
TGTGCCAGCAGCGTAGAACGGGGAGGAAACACCATATATTTT